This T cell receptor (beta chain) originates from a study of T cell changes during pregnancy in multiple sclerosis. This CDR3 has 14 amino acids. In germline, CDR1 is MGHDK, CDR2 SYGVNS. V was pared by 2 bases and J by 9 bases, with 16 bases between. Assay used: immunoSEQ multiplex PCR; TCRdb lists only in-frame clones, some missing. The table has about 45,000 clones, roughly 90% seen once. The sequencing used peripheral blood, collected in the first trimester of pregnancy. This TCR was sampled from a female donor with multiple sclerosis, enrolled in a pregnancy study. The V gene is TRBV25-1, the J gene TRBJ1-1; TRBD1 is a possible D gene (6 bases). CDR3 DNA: TGTGCCAGCAGTGAACCCTACAGGGCGGCCCAAGCTTTCTTT. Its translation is CASSEPYRAAQAFF.